Below are 27 T cell receptor beta chains sequenced from a single sample in a study of CD8 T cells in ankylosing spondylitis (dated by TCRdb to about 2017). Overall results and qualifications from the work: Blood from ankylosing spondylitis patients appeared to be characterized by a TCR beta motif made up of under 10 highly homologous amino acid variants.

Library creation used 5' RACE. Sequenced on an Illumina HiSeq 2500. TCRdb handled the public reads itself, with Q25 trimming in fastp and clone calling in MiXCR, and kept productive beta chains. Each entry merges the rows of one CDR3 protein and shows their most common DNA and genes. This sample has about 220,000 distinct CDR3 sequences in its table, and approximately 7.4% of those were observed once. The ten largest clones capture approximately 15% of the sample. These receptors' antigens are unknown. Sequenced: blood, either unsorted or a sorted T cell fraction (not recorded which). Receptors were obtained from a male donor with ankylosing spondylitis.

This clonotype was recorded many times. The chain carries TRBV6-1 and TRBJ2-3, with D unclear. This CDR3 is built from 13 residues. V gave up 8 bases and J gave up 0 bases, with 9 bases separating them. Per the germline V gene, CDR1 is MNHNS and CDR2 is SASEGT. The CDR3 loop reads CASAAFSTDTQYF. CDR3 DNA sequence: TGTGCCAGCGCAGCCTTTAGCACAGATACGCAGTATTTT.

This clonotype was found many times. The chain carries TRBV7-9 and TRBJ1-2; a possible D gene is TRBD1 (5 bases). From germline, CDR1 is SEHNR and CDR2 FQNEAQ (reference sequence). The CDR3 contains 13 residues. With 5 bases removed from V and 6 bases from J, the gap between germline ends came to 13 bases. CDR3 protein: CASSPQGPHGYTF. DNA of the CDR3: TGTGCCAGCAGCCCCCAGGGACCCCATGGCTACACCTTC.

Ten or more counts support this clonotype. V and J are TRBV6-2 or TRBV6-3 and TRBJ2-7; D uncertain. Germline-derived CDR1 and CDR2 are MNHEY and SVGEGT. Trimming pared 6 bases from V and 3 bases from J, leaving 18 bases between. The CDR3 is 15 residues long. This chain's CDR3 is CASRSFVEPHYEQYF. DNA for the CDR3: TGTGCCAGCAGGTCCTTCGTCGAACCCCACTACGAGCAGTACTTC.

This clonotype was seen only a few times. The chain uses TRBV6-1 and TRBJ2-5; TRBD2 might be the D (5 bases). The germline V gene encodes CDR1 MNHNS and CDR2 SASEGT. Trimming removed 6 bases at V and 2 bases at J, with 13 bases between. The CDR3 extends over 14 amino acids. The CDR3, as DNA: TGTGCCAGCAGCCGACGAGGGCTTCAAGAGACCCAGTACTTC. Translating it yields CASSRRGLQETQYF.

This clonotype has ten or more counts. The chain employs TRBV5-1 and TRBJ2-2, with no clear D. The V gene lost 0 bases and the J gene lost 7 bases, with 10 bases spanning the gap. The V gene's germline CDR1 is SGHRS and CDR2 YFSETQ. CDR3 length equals 14 residues. This chain's CDR3 is CASSLDLGVGELFF. The CDR3 DNA sequence: TGCGCCAGCAGCTTGGACCTTGGGGTCGGGGAGCTGTTTTTT.

V gene TRBV7-9 combines with J gene TRBJ1-2, with unresolved D. The CDR3 extends over 15 amino acids. Trimming cost V 3 bases and J 0 bases, with 11 bases left between them. In germline, CDR1 is SEHNR, CDR2 FQNEAQ (reference sequence). The CDR3 nucleotides read TGTGCCAGCAGCTTGCCCCCGTGGGCTAACTATGGCTACACCTTC. This gives the protein CASSLPPWANYGYTF. Combining the CDR3 with reference TRBV7-9 and TRBJ1-2 gives the whole variable domain DTGVSQNPRHKITKRGQNVTFRCDPISEHNRLYWYRQTLGQGPEFLTYFQNEAQLEKSRLLSDRFSAERPKGSFSTLEIQRTEQGDSAMYLCASSLPPWANYGYTFGSGTRLTVV.

This clonotype was seen ten or more times. The gene calls are TRBV7-6 and TRBJ2-3; tentative D call: TRBD2 (6 bases). V lost 2 bases, J lost 2 bases, and 11 bases lay in between. Looked up from germline, CDR1 is SGHVS and CDR2 is FNYEAQ. The CDR3 length is 15 residues. The CDR3 protein is CASSLLAAYTDTQYF. The CDR3 nucleotides read TGTGCCAGCAGCTTATTAGCGGCGTACACAGATACGCAGTATTTT.

This clonotype showed up many times. The chain employs TRBV12-3 or TRBV12-4 and TRBJ1-6; perhaps TRBD1 as D (6 bases). There are 17 residues in the CDR3. Trimming stripped 4 bases from V and 6 bases from J, with 19 bases between. CDR3: CASSSTALTGPNSPLHF. In DNA form, the CDR3 reads TGTGCCAGCAGTTCTACAGCTCTTACAGGGCCTAATTCACCCCTCCACTTT.

This chain uses TRBV28 with TRBJ2-7, with TRBD2 matching 7 bases. This CDR3 has 17 amino acids. CDR1 MDHEN and CDR2 SYDVKM come from the germline V gene. With 1 base clipped from V and 1 base from J, the junction kept 10 bases outside the gene matches. The CDR3 here is CASSLYRRAGESYEQYF. CDR3 in DNA: TGTGCCAGCAGTTTATACCGACGGGCGGGAGAGTCCTACGAGCAGTACTTC.

This clonotype was recorded a few times. This rearrangement joins TRBV12-3 or TRBV12-4 to TRBJ2-2; 7 bases line up with TRBD2. The CDR3 loop spans 15 amino acids. With 9 bases clipped from V and 0 bases from J, the junction kept 7 bases outside the gene matches. DNA of the CDR3: TGTGCCAGTGTTTGGGGGGGAACGAACACCGGGGAGCTGTTTTTT. Its translation is CASVWGGTNTGELFF.

This clonotype was recorded many times. This chain uses TRBV28 with TRBJ2-1, with D tentatively TRBD1 or TRBD2 (5 bases each). CDR1 and CDR2 (germline): MDHEN, SYDVKM. V was shortened by 2 bases and J by 4 bases, with 12 bases between the two germline ends. CDR3 length equals 15 residues. The CDR3 reads CASSLLGDPYNEQFF. DNA of the CDR3: TGTGCCAGCAGTTTACTGGGGGACCCTTACAATGAGCAGTTCTTC.

This clonotype was recorded at least ten times. The V gene is TRBV7-6, the J gene TRBJ1-6, with unresolved D. From germline, CDR1 is SGHVS and CDR2 FNYEAQ. The CDR3 length is 13 residues. V gave up 2 bases and J gave up 13 bases, with 12 bases separating them. CDR3 coding DNA: TGTGCCAGCAGCTTATTAAATAAGGAGCCCCTCCACTTT. Protein product: CASSLLNKEPLHF.

The V and J genes are TRBV6-5 and TRBJ2-3; the D gene could be TRBD1 or TRBD2 (5 bases each). Germline loops: CDR1 MNHEY, CDR2 SVGAGI. Trimming shortened V by 4 bases and J by 4 bases, and 12 bases separated the two germline ends. This CDR3 comprises 14 residues. The CDR3 DNA is TGTGCCAGCAGTTGGGACCAAGGGGCAGATACGCAGTATTTT. It is translated as CASSWDQGADTQYF.

This clonotype has only a few counts. This chain links TRBV27 with TRBJ1-1, with 7 bases identical to TRBD1. The length of the CDR3 is 14 residues. The V segment lost 6 bases and the J segment 5 bases; nucleotides outside the gene matches: 9. Germline V gives CDR1 MNHEY, CDR2 SMNVEV (reference sequence). The DNA for the CDR3 is TGTGCCAGCAGCGCGAACAGGGGATTTACTGAAGCTTTCTTT. Translating it yields CASSANRGFTEAFF.

This clonotype appeared many times. DNA of the CDR3: TGCGCCAGCAGCTTGGTTAGCGGGTCCTACAATGAGCAGTTCTTC. Encoded protein: CASSLVSGSYNEQFF. The rearrangement uses TRBV5-1 and TRBJ2-1, with TRBD2 matching over 7 bases. The length of the CDR3 is 15 residues. Trimming at V came to 0 bases and at J to 1 base, leaving 1 base not matched to a gene. Per germline, CDR1 SGHRS and CDR2 YFSETQ.

This clonotype was seen at least ten times. The chain recombines TRBV25-1 with TRBJ2-5; 12 nucleotides align to TRBD2. The CDR3 length is 16 residues. V gave up 2 bases and J gave up 2 bases; unmatched junction bases: 3. From germline, CDR1 is MGHDK and CDR2 SYGVNS. CDR3 region: CASSEGLAGQQETQYF. DNA of the CDR3: TGTGCCAGCAGTGAAGGACTAGCGGGGCAACAAGAGACCCAGTACTTC.

In its sample, this clonotype was seen a few times. CDR3 sequence reads: CASSATGTRDEQFF. CDR3 sequence (DNA): TGTGCCAGCAGCGCAACCGGGACTCGGGATGAGCAGTTCTTC. The V call is TRBV9, the J call TRBJ2-1, with D maybe TRBD2 (6 bases). The CDR3 is made up of 14 amino acids. V lost 3 bases and J 8 bases, leaving 15 bases between the germline ends. Germline V gene sequence: CDR1 SGDLS, CDR2 YYNGEE.

This clonotype was seen ten or more times. This CDR3 reads CASSQEGGDAYQETQYF. CDR3 nucleotide sequence: TGTGCCAGCAGCCAAGAAGGAGGAGACGCGTACCAAGAGACCCAGTACTTC. The rearrangement joins TRBV4-2 to TRBJ2-5; D perhaps matches TRBD2 (5 bases). V lost 0 bases and J 0 bases, leaving 14 bases between the germline ends. The length of the CDR3 is 17 residues. Germline V gives CDR1 LGHNA, CDR2 YNFKEQ.

In this sample, this clonotype turned up many times. The chain uses TRBV5-5 and TRBJ2-1; the match to TRBD2 covers 9 bases. Germline CDR1 is SGHKS and CDR2 is YYEKEE (reference sequence). This CDR3 is 15 amino acids long. V shed 3 bases, J shed 3 bases, and the junction held 4 bases outside the gene matches. CDR3 sequence: CASSSLAGYYNEQFF. The CDR3 bases are TGTGCCAGCAGCTCCCTAGCGGGATACTACAATGAGCAGTTCTTC.

In its sample, this clonotype was seen many times. The chain recombines TRBV5-1 with TRBJ2-7; TRBD1 matches 9 bases. The ends lost 5 bases at V and 7 bases at J; junction bases unmatched: 7. Germline V gene lookup returns CDR1 SGHRS and CDR2 YFSETQ. The CDR3 has 13 amino acids. The CDR3 DNA follows: TGCGCCAGCAGGGGACAGGGTATGGAGGAGCAGTACTTC. Protein: CASRGQGMEEQYF.

This clonotype showed up many times. This chain joins TRBV20-1 and TRBJ2-3; TRBD1 agrees at 7 bases. Germline V gene lookup returns CDR1 DFQATT and CDR2 SNEGSKA (reference sequence). The V and J ends lost 6 bases and 9 bases, in that order; junction bases with no gene match: 9. CDR3 length: 12 amino acids. CDR3 coding DNA: TGCAGTGCCCACTTAGGGGGCATAACGCAGTATTTT. This sequence encodes CSAHLGGITQYF.

This clonotype occurred many times. This sequence joins TRBV27 and TRBJ1-1; D gene ambiguous. The CDR3 spans 14 residues. V gave up 4 bases and J gave up 5 bases, with 14 bases separating them. The germline V gene encodes CDR1 MNHEY and CDR2 SMNVEV (reference sequence). Here the CDR3 reads CASSWVGSTTEAFF. CDR3 DNA sequence: TGTGCCAGCAGTTGGGTGGGGTCTACGACTGAAGCTTTCTTT.

This clonotype was seen at least ten times. The V call is TRBV5-5, the J call TRBJ2-7; the D is unclear. This CDR3 has 12 residues. Germline CDR1 reads SGHKS; CDR2 reads YYEKEE (reference sequence). With 4 bases removed from V and 4 bases from J, the gap between germline ends came to 9 bases. CDR3 residues: CASSTPGYEQYF. The CDR3 coding sequence is TGTGCCAGCAGCACCCCGGGTTACGAGCAGTACTTC.

This clonotype was counted a few times. This sequence joins TRBV19 and TRBJ1-5, with TRBD1 matching 12 bases. CDR1 and CDR2 (germline): LNHDA, SQIVND (reference sequence). Trimming at V came to 6 bases and at J to 0 bases, leaving 12 bases not matched to a gene. This CDR3 has 19 amino acids. For the CDR3, the DNA is TGTGCCAGTAGACACCTCCCGGGACAGGGGGCGGCTAGCAATCAGCCCCAGCATTTT. This codes for CASRHLPGQGAASNQPQHF.

This clonotype was seen more than once but under ten times. V gene TRBV11-2 combines with J gene TRBJ2-1; a possible D gene is TRBD2 (7 bases). The germline V gene encodes CDR1 SGHAT and CDR2 FQNNGV. Deletions cut 0 bases from V and 7 bases from J, with 22 bases between. The CDR3 covers 18 residues. CDR3 sequence: CASSLDGGGSVVGNEQFF. The CDR3, as DNA: TGTGCCAGCAGCTTAGATGGGGGCGGGAGTGTCGTGGGGAATGAGCAGTTCTTC.

This clonotype was counted between two and nine times. The chain combines TRBV20-1 with TRBJ1-5, with 10 bases aligning to TRBD1. The J segment lost 0 bases and the V segment lost 1 base, leaving 9 bases of the junction unmatched. The CDR3 has 18 residues. CDR1 DFQATT and CDR2 SNEGSKA come from the germline V gene (reference sequence). The CDR3, as DNA: TGCAGTGCTAGAGGCCCGGGACAGGGGCACAATAGCAATCAGCCCCAGCATTTT. Translated, it gives CSARGPGQGHNSNQPQHF.

In its sample, this clonotype was seen many times. V is TRBV12-3 or TRBV12-4 and J is TRBJ1-5; D unresolved. V was shortened by 2 bases and J by 5 bases, with 7 bases between the two germline ends. This CDR3 contains 13 residues. CDR3 coding DNA: TGTGCCAGCAGTTTATCCCCGCATCAGCCCCAGCATTTT. This sequence encodes CASSLSPHQPQHF.